This note documents a single TCR beta chain sequence. This entry belongs to a study of blood T cell repertoires in COVID-19. From germline, CDR1 is GTSNPN and CDR2 SVGIG (reference sequence). The CDR3 is 15 residues long. J gave up 4 bases and V 0 bases, and 1 base lay outside the gene matches. Assay used: immunoSEQ multiplex PCR; TCRdb lists only in-frame clones, some missing. The table has around 190,000 clones, approximately 86% seen once. The receptor was isolated from a man aged 45-65 years with active or convalescent COVID-19. Sequenced input: peripheral blood. The V gene is TRBV30, the J gene TRBJ2-3; 13 bases match TRBD2. The CDR3 nucleotides read TGTGCCTGGAGTGTAGGACTAGCGGGAGCAGATACGCAGTATTTT. This codes for CAWSVGLAGADTQYF.